This paragraph reports one T cell receptor beta chain. In the source study's methods: Amplification of reference gene primers was used by the study to estimate nucleated cell counts. Clones were sequenced by immunoSEQ multiplex PCR, and TCRdb holds only the in-frame ones, with some missing. V and J calls and clone size follow that table, whereas D and trimming were derived from the DNA. In the table there are tens of thousands of clones, more than 75% of which are singletons. This sample was taken from a study of blood T cell repertoires in COVID-19. Across the study: There were acute and convalescent COVID-19 samples, and they came from the United States, Italy and Spain.

The CDR3 loop spans 15 amino acids. V was shortened by 4 bases and J by 4 bases, with 13 bases between the two germline ends. Germline loops: CDR1 SNHLY, CDR2 FYNNEI. This TCR derives from a human donor with acute or convalescent COVID-19. The donor label of this sample is uncertain. The genes are TRBV2 and TRBJ2-2; the D is unclear. Sequencing was carried out using peripheral blood. Here the CDR3 DNA reads TGTGCCAGCAGTGCCCTAGAGCTGCGCACCGGGGAGCTGTTTTTT. Its protein is CASSALELRTGELFF.